The 15 T cell receptor beta chains listed next were all sequenced from one sample in a study of CD8+ T cells in alopecia areata. The treatment here: oral pan-JAK inhibitor, 5-10 mg twice daily. Isolated RNA was reverse transcribed into cDNA used as the sequencing template. Sequencing used immunoSEQ multiplex PCR; TCRdb keeps in-frame clones, though not all of them. The repertoire holds 60,000 to 90,000 clones, around 61% seen once, with about a quarter in the top ten. The sample in question was CD8+ T cells sorted from blood, obtained at week 24, from a patient treated with tofacitinib. The origin of the receptors is a human donor with alopecia areata.

J is TRBJ1-5 and V is TRBV5-6; possibly TRBD1 for D (6 bases). The CDR3 is made up of 16 amino acids. V shed 0 bases and J shed 5 bases, with 15 bases lying between them. Germline V gene lookup returns CDR1 SGHDT and CDR2 YYEEEE. CDR3 residues: CASSLGGTPIDQPQHF. The CDR3 DNA follows: TGTGCCAGCAGCTTGGGTGGGACACCGATCGATCAGCCCCAGCATTTT.

V gene TRBV28 combines with J gene TRBJ1-2; 11 bases match TRBD1. Germline loops: CDR1 MDHEN, CDR2 SYDVKM. CDR3 length: 15 residues. The trim removed 5 bases at V and 1 base at J, leaving 3 bases unmatched. CDR3 bases: TGTGCCAGCAGTGTGGACAGGGGGCATAACTATGGCTACACCTTC. Translation: CASSVDRGHNYGYTF.

In DNA, the CDR3 is TGTGCCAGCAGTCCGCGCGAGTCTGGACAGGGATTCACCGGGGAGCTGTTTTTT. It codes for CASSPRESGQGFTGELFF. This chain links TRBV27 with TRBJ2-2; 8 nucleotides agree with TRBD1. V gave up 5 bases and J gave up 4 bases; unmatched junction bases: 15. CDR1 and CDR2 (germline): MNHEY, SMNVEV (reference sequence). The CDR3 loop spans 18 amino acids.

V usage is TRBV29-1 and J usage is TRBJ2-3; D unresolved. CDR3 length: 14 amino acids. V was clipped by 6 bases and J by 0 bases, with 13 bases between them. Germline CDR1 is SQVTM and CDR2 is ANQGSEA. The CDR3 sequence is CSVSPGPSTDTQYF. The CDR3 coding sequence is TGCAGCGTGAGTCCGGGTCCTAGCACAGATACGCAGTATTTT.

The rearrangement links TRBV29-1 to TRBJ1-1; D not resolved. The V gene lost 4 bases and the J gene lost 8 bases, with 8 bases spanning the gap. CDR1 is SQVTM, CDR2 ANQGSEA, per germline. The CDR3 covers 10 residues. CDR3 coding DNA: TGCAGCGTTGTTCTTGGGGAAGCTTTCTTT. This gives the protein CSVVLGEAFF.

The gene calls are TRBV13 and TRBJ2-5; D not resolved. CDR1 is PRHDT and CDR2 is FYEKMQ in the germline V gene (reference sequence). The CDR3 extends over 15 amino acids. Trimming removed 6 bases at V and 3 bases at J, with 17 bases between. The CDR3 is CASSPRGRAEETQYF. CDR3 nucleotides: TGTGCCAGCAGTCCCCGTGGCCGGGCCGAAGAGACCCAGTACTTC.

The chain joins TRBV5-1 to TRBJ2-2; D uncertain. Trimming stripped 3 bases from V and 1 base from J, with 1 base between. Per the germline V gene, CDR1 is SGHRS and CDR2 is YFSETQ. CDR3 length: 12 residues. The CDR3 is CASSWNTGELFF. Written as DNA, the CDR3 is TGCGCCAGCAGCTGGAACACCGGGGAGCTGTTTTTT.

For the CDR3, the DNA is TGTGCCAGCAGCCCGGTGGACAGCAATTACGAGCAGTACTTC. Protein sequence: CASSPVDSNYEQYF. The rearrangement joins TRBV14 to TRBJ2-7; possibly TRBD1 for D (6 bases). Per the germline V gene, CDR1 is SGHDN and CDR2 is FVKESK. Trimming removed 4 bases from V and 4 bases from J, with 14 bases in between. There are 14 residues in the CDR3.

This clone was detected only a few times. The J gene is TRBJ1-3, the V gene TRBV29-1; a possible D gene is TRBD1 (5 bases). Germline assignment: CDR1 SQVTM and CDR2 ANQGSEA. Trimming cost V 0 bases and J 0 bases, with 9 bases left between them. This CDR3 spans 15 amino acids. The CDR3 DNA follows: TGCAGCGTTGAAGATGACAGTCCCTCTGGAAACACCATATATTTT. Translation gives CSVEDDSPSGNTIYF.

V gene TRBV28 combines with J gene TRBJ2-6; the D is unclear. Germline lookup yields CDR1 MDHEN and CDR2 SYDVKM. CDR3 length: 16 amino acids. The ends were cut back, 5 bases at V and 0 bases at J, with 11 bases in the middle. This chain's CDR3 is CASSEDVLSGANVLTF. The CDR3 nucleotides are TGTGCCAGCAGTGAGGACGTACTCTCTGGGGCCAACGTCCTGACTTTC.

The J gene is TRBJ2-1, the V gene TRBV6-1, with 7 bases aligning to TRBD1. This CDR3 is built from 12 residues. The V gene's germline CDR1 is MNHNS and CDR2 SASEGT. Trimming at V came to 7 bases and at J to 6 bases, leaving 3 bases not matched to a gene. The CDR3 here is CASTTGVNEQFF. The CDR3 region has the DNA TGTGCCAGCACCACAGGGGTCAATGAGCAGTTCTTC.

V and J are TRBV6-5 and TRBJ1-2; D ambiguous. The V end was cut by 8 bases, the J end by 2 bases, with 15 bases between. Germline V gene data show CDR1 as MNHEY and CDR2 as SVGAGI. This CDR3 region has 14 residues. The CDR3 region is CASRPSLGNYGYTF. The CDR3 nucleotides are TGTGCCAGCCGCCCAAGTCTAGGGAACTATGGCTACACCTTC.

This clone was counted between two and nine times. CDR3 protein: CASRGGQGTYEQYF. CDR3 DNA: TGCGCCAGCCGGGGAGGACAGGGGACCTACGAGCAGTACTTC. The chain uses TRBV5-1 and TRBJ2-7; TRBD1 matches 9 bases. CDR3 length equals 14 residues. J was trimmed by 2 bases and V by 7 bases; bases with no gene match: 7. Germline V gene data show CDR1 as SGHRS and CDR2 as YFSETQ.

The genes are TRBV5-1 and TRBJ1-4; D is ambiguous. CDR1 and CDR2 (germline): SGHRS, YFSETQ. Trimming cost V 0 bases and J 0 bases, with 15 bases left between them. This CDR3 comprises 18 residues. The CDR3 coding sequence is TGCGCCAGCAGCTTGGAGGGTAGTCAGCCTGCAACTAATGAAAAACTGTTTTTT. Amino acids: CASSLEGSQPATNEKLFF.

In this sample, this clone turned up a few times. This chain connects TRBV11-2 to TRBJ1-1; tentative D call: TRBD1 (5 bases). This CDR3 has 13 residues. Germline V CDR1 and CDR2: SGHAT, FQNNGV. V lost 3 bases to trimming and J lost 10 bases, with 15 bases between them. The CDR3 DNA reads TGTGCCAGCAGCTTCGGGGCGGGGGGGATAGCTTTCTTT. Translating gives CASSFGAGGIAFF.